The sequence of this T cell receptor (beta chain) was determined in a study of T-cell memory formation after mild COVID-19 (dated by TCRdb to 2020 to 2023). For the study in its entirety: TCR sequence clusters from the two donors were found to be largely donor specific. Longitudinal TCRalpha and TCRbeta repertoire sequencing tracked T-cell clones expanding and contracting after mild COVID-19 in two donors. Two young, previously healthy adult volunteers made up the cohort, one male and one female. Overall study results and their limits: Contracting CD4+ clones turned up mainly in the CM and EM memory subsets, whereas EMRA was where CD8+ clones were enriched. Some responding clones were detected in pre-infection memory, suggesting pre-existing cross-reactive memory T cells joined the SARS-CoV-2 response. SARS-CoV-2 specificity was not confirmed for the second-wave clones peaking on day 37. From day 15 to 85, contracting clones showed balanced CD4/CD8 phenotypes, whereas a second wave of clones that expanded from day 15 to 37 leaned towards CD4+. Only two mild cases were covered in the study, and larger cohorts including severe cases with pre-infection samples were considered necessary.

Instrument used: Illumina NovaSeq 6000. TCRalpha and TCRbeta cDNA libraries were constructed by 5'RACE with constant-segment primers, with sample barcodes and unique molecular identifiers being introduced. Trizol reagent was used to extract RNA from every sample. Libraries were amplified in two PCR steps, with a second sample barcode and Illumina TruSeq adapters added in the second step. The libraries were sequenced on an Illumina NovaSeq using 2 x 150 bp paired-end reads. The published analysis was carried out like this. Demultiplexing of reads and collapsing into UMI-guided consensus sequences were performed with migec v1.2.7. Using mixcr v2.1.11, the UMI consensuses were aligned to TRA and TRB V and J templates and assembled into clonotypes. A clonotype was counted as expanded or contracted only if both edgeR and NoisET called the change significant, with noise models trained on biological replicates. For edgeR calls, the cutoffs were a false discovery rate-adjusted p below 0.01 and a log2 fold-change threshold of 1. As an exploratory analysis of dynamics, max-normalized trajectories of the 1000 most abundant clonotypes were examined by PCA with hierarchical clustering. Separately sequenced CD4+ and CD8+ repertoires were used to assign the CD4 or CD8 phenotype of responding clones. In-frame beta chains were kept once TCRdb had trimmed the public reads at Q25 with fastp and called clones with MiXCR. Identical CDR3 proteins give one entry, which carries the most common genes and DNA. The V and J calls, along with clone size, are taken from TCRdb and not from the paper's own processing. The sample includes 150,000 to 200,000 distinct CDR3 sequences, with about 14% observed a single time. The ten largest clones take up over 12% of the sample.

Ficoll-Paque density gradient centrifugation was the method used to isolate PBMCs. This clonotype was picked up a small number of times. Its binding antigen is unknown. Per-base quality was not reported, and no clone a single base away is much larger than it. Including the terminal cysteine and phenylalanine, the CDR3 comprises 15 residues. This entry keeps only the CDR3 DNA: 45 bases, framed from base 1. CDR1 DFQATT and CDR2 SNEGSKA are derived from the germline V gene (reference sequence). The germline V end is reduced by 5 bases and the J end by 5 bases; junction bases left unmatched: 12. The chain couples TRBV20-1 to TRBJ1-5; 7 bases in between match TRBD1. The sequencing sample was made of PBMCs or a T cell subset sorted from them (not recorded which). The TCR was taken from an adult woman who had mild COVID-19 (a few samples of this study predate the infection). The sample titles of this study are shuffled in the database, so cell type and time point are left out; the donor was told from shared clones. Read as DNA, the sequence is TGCAGTGCTGTAACTCGGGACAGAGAATATCAGCCCCAGCATTTT. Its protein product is CSAVTRDREYQPQHF.